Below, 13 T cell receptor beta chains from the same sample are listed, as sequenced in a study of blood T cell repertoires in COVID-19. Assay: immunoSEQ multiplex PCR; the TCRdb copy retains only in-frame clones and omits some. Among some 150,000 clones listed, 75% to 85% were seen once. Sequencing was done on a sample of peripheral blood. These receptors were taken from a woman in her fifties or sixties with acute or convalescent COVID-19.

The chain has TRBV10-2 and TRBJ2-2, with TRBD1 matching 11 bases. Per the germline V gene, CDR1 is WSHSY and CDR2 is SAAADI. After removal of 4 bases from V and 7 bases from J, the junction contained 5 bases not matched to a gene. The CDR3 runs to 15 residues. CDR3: CASSGTGGAVGELFF. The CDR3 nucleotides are TGCGCCAGCAGTGGGACAGGGGGCGCGGTCGGGGAGCTGTTTTTT.

This CDR3 reads CATSRVPGIGQFF. CDR3 nucleotide sequence: TGTGCCACCAGCAGAGTTCCGGGAATAGGGCAGTTCTTC. The chain recombines TRBV15 with TRBJ2-1, with a tentative D call TRBD2 (5 bases). Germline CDR1 is LNHNV and CDR2 is YYDKDF (reference sequence). The CDR3 sequence is 13 residues long. The ends were cut back, 1 base at V and 12 bases at J, with 13 bases in the middle. The whole variable domain, filled in from reference TRBV15 and TRBJ2-1, reads DAMVIQNPRYQVTQFGKPVTLSCSQTLNHNVMYWYQQKSSQAPKLLFHYYDKDFNNEADTPDNFQSRRPNTSFCFLDIRSPGLGDTAMYLCATSRVPGIGQFFGPGTRLTVL.

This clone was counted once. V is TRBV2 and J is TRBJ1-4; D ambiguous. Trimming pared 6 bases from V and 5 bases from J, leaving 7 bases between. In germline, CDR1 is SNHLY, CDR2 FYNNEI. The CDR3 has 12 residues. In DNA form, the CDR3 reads TGTGCCAGCAGGTGGCCGAATGAAAAACTGTTTTTT. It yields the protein CASRWPNEKLFF.

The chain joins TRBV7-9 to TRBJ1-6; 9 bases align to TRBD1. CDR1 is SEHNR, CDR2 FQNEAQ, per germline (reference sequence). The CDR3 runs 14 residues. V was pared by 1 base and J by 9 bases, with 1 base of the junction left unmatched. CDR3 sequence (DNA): TGTGCCAGCAGCTTAGGGACAGGGGTTTCACCCCTCCACTTT. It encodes CASSLGTGVSPLHF.

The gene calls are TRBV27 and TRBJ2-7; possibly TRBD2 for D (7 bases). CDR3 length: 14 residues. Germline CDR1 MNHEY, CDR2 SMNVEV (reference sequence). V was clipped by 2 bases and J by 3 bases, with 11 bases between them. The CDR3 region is CASSLRRGGYEQYF. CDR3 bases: TGTGCCAGCAGTTTAAGGAGGGGGGGCTACGAGCAGTACTTC.

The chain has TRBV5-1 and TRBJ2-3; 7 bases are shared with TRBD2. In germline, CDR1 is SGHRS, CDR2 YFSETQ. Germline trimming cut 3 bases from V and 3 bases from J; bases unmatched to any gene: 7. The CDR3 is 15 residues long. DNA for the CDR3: TGCGCCAGCAGCTCTTGGGTCGGGGGGACAGATACGCAGTATTTT. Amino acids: CASSSWVGGTDTQYF. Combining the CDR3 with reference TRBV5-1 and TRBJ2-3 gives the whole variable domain KAGVTQTPRYLIKTRGQQVTLSCSPISGHRSVSWYQQTPGQGLQFLFEYFSETQRNKGNFPGRFSGRQFSNSRSEMNVSTLELGDSALYLCASSSWVGGTDTQYFGPGTRLTVL.

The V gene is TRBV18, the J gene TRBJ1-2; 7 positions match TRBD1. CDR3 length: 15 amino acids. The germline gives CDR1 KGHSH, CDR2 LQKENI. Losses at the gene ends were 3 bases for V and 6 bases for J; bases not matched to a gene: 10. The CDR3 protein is CASSPSGGNLNGYTF. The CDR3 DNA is TGTGCCAGCTCACCCTCAGGGGGTAATTTGAATGGCTACACCTTC.

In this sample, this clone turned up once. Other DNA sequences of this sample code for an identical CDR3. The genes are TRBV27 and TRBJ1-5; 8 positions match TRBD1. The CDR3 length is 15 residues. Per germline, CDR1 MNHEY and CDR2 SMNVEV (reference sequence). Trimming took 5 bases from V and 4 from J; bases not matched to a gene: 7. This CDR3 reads CASSGGTGPNQPQHF. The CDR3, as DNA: TGTGCCAGCAGTGGAGGGACAGGTCCAAATCAGCCCCAGCATTTT.

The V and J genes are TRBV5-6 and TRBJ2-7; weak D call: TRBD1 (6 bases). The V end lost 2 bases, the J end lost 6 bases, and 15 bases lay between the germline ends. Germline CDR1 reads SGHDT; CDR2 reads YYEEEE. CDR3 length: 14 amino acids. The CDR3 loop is CASSFVGSGVEQYF. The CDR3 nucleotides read TGTGCCAGCAGCTTCGTGGGTTCAGGGGTCGAGCAGTACTTC.

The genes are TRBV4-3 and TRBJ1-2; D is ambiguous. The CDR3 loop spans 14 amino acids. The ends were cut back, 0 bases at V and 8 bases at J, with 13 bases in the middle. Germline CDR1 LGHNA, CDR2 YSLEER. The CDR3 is CASSQEWEEGGYTF. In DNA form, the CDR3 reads TGCGCCAGCAGCCAAGAATGGGAGGAAGGCGGCTACACCTTC.

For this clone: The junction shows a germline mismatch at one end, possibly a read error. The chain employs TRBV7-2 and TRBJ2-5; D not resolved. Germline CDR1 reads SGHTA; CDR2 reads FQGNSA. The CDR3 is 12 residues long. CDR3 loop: CASSSIRSGADF. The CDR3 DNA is TGTGCCAGCAGCTCAATTCGGTCTGGCGCGGACTTC.

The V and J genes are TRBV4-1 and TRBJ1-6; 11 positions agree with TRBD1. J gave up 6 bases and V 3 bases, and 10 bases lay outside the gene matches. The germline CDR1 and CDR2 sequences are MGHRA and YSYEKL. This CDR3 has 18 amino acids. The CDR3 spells CASSHRMWTGGLNSPLHF. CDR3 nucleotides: TGCGCCAGCAGCCACCGAATGTGGACAGGGGGCCTTAATTCACCCCTCCACTTT.

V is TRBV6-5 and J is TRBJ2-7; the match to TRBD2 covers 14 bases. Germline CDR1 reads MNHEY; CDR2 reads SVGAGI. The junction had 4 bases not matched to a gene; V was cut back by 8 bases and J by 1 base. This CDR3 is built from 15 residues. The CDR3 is CASGLAGGISYEQYF. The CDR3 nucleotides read TGTGCCAGCGGACTAGCGGGGGGTATTTCCTACGAGCAGTACTTC.